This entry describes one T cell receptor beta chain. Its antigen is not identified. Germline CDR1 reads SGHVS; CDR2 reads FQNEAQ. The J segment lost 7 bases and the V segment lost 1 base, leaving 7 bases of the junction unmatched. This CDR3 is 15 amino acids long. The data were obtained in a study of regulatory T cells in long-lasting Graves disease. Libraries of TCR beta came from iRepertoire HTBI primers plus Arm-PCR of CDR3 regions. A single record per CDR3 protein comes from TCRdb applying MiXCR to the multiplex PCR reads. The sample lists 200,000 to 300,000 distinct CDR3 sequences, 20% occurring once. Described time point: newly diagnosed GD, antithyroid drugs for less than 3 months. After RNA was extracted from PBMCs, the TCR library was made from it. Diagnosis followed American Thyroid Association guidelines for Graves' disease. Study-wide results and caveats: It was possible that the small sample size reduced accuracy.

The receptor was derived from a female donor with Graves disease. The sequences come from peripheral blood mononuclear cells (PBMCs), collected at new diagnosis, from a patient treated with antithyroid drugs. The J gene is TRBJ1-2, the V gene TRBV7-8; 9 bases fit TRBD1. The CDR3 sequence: CASSLVETGGGGYTF. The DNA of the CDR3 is TGTGCCAGCAGCTTAGTGGAAACAGGGGGCGGTGGCTACACCTTC.